This entry is about one T cell receptor (beta chain). Antigen specificity is unknown. The ends lost 7 bases at V and 0 bases at J; junction bases unmatched: 12. The CDR3 totals 18 residues. CDR1 is KGHDR, CDR2 SFDVKD, per germline. This entry is derived from a study of prognosis after radiotherapy for stage I lung cancer. Looking at the study overall: Among the enrolled patients, fourteen had newly diagnosed primary stage I lung tumors, while several had oligometastatic NSCLC following surgical resection of the primary tumor. Points from the study as a whole: Lower Shannon entropy after stereotactic body radiation therapy was observed in patients who went on to develop distant metastases. Reportedly, patients with and without metastases differed in TRBV and TRBJ gene usage.

Genomic DNA yielded TCR beta CDR3, amplified by two-round multiplex PCR. First-round PCR amplification was performed with primers specific to each TRBV and TRBJ gene. Universal primers drove the second round of PCR amplification. TCRdb reprocessed the multiplex PCR reads via MiXCR and lists one record per CDR3 protein. This sample yields about 27,000 distinct CDR3 sequences, of which around 30% are seen a single time; around 32% belongs to the top ten. The receptor comes from a donor aged 50 or older with non-small cell lung cancer. The gene calls are TRBV24-1 and TRBJ2-1, with 9 bases identical to TRBD2. The sequencing used PBMCs, collected before or after stereotactic body radiation therapy (not recorded which). CDR3 sequence: CATSDLPLAGYSYNEQFF. The DNA of the CDR3 is TGTGCCACCAGCGACCTCCCCCTAGCGGGATACTCCTACAATGAGCAGTTCTTC.